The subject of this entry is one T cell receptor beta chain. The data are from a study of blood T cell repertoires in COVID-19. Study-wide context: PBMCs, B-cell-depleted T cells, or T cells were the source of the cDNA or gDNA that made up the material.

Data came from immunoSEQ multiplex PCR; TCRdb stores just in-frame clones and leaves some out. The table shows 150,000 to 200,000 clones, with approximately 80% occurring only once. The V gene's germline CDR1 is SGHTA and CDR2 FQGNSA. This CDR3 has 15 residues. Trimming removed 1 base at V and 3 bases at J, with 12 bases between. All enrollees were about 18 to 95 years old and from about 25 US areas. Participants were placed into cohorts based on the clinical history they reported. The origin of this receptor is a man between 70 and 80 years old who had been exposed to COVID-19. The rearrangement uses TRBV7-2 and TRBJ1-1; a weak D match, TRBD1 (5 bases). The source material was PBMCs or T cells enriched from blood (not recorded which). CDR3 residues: CASSLVSQGYTEAFF. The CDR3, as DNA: TGTGCCAGCAGCTTAGTCTCGCAGGGATACACTGAAGCTTTCTTT.